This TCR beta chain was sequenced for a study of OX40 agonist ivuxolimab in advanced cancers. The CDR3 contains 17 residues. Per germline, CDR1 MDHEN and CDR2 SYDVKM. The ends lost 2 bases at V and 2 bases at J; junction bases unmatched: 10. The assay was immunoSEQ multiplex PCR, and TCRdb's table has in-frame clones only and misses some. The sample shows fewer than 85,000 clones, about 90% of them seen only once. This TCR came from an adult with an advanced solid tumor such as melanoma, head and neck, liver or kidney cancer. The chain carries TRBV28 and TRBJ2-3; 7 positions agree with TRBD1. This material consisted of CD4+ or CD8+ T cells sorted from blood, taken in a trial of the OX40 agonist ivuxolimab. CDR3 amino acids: CASSLPRRGPTTDTQYF. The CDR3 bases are TGTGCCAGCAGTTTACCCCGTAGGGGGCCAACCACAGATACGCAGTATTTT.